Listed here is a single T cell receptor (beta chain). The record originates from a study of T cell responses to AZD1222 COVID-19 vaccine. Looking at the study overall: Investigators merged groups given second doses at roughly 4 or roughly 12 weeks.

This CDR3 region has 17 residues. Trimming stripped 5 bases from V and 0 bases from J, with 14 bases between. The germline V gene encodes CDR1 LNHDA and CDR2 SQIVND (reference sequence). Data came from immunoSEQ multiplex PCR; TCRdb stores just in-frame clones and leaves some out. The sample comprises approximately 150,000 clones, 80% to 95% of which are singletons, and around 4% rests with the top ten. This receptor was taken from an adult in good health. The V call is TRBV19, the J call TRBJ2-6; tentatively, D is TRBD2 (6 bases). Sequences were derived from peripheral blood, sampled on day 0 of AZD1222 vaccination. DNA of the CDR3: TGTGCCAGTAGTCCCCGGGACTGGGACTCTGGGGCCAACGTCCTGACTTTC. Its protein product is CASSPRDWDSGANVLTF.